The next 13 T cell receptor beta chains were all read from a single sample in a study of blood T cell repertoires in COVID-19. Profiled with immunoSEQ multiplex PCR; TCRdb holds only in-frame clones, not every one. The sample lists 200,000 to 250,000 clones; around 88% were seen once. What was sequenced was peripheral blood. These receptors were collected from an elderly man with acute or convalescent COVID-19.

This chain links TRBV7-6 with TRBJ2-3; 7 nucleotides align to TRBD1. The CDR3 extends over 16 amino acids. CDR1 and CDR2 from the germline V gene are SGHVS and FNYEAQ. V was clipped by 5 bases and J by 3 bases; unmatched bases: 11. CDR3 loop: CASSQGQWISTDTQYF. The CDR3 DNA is TGTGCCAGCAGCCAGGGACAGTGGATTAGTACAGATACGCAGTATTTT. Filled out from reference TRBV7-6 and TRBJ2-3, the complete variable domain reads GAGVSQSPRYKVTKRGQDVALRCDPISGHVSLYWYRQALGQGPEFLTYFNYEAQQDKSGLPNDRFSAERPEGSISTLTIQRTEQRDSAMYRCASSQGQWISTDTQYFGPGTRLTVL.

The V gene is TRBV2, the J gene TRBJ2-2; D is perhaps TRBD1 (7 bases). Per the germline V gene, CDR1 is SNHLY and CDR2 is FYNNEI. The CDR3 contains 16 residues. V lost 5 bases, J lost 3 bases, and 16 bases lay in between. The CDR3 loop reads CASSRRGVSDTGELFF. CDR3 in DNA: TGTGCCAGCAGTCGCAGGGGGGTCTCGGACACCGGGGAGCTGTTTTTT.

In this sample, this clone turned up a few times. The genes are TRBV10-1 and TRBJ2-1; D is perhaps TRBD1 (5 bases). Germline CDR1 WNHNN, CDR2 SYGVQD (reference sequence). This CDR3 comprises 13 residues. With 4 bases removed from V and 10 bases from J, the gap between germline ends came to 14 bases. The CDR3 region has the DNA TGCGCCAGCAGTGTGGAGTTGTGGGGCGAGCAGTTCTTC. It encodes CASSVELWGEQFF.

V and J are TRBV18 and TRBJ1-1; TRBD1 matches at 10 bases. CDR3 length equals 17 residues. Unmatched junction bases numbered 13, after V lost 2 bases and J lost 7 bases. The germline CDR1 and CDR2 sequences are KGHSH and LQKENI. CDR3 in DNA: TGTGCCAGCTCACCAAATGTGGGAACTGACAGGGGGCGTGAAGCTTTCTTT. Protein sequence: CASSPNVGTDRGREAFF.

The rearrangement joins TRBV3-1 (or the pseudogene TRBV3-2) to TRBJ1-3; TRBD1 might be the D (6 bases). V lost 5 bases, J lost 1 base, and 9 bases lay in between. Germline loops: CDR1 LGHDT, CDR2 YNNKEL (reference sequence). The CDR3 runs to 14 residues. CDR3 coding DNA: TGTGCCAGCAGCTACACAGGGTCTGGAAACACCATATATTTT. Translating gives CASSYTGSGNTIYF.

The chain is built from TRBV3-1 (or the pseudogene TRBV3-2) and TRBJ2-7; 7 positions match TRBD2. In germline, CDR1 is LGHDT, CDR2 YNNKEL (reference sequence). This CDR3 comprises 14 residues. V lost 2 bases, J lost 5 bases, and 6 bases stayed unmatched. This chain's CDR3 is CASSQQTSSHEQYF. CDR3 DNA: TGTGCCAGCAGCCAACAGACTAGCAGCCACGAGCAGTACTTC.

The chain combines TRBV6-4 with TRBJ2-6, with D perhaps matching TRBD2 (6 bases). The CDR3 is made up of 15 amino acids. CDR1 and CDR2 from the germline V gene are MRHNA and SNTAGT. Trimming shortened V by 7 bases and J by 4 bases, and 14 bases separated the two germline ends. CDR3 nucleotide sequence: TGTGCCAGCAACGGGGCCGCGGGGGGGGCCAACGTCCTGACTTTC. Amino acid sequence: CASNGAAGGANVLTF.

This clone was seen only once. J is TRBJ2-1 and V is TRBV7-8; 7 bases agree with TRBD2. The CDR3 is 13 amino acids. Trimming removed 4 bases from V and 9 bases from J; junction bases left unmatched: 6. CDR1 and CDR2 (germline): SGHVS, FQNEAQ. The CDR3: CASSSGREGEQFF. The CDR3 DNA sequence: TGTGCCAGCAGCTCTGGAAGGGAGGGTGAGCAGTTCTTC.

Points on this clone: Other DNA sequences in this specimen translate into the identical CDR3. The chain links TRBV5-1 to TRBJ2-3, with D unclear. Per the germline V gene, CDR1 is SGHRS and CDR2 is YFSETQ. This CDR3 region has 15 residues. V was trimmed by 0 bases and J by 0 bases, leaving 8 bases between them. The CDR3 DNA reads TGCGCCAGCAGCTTGGAAGACTCTAGCACAGATACGCAGTATTTT. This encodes CASSLEDSSTDTQYF.

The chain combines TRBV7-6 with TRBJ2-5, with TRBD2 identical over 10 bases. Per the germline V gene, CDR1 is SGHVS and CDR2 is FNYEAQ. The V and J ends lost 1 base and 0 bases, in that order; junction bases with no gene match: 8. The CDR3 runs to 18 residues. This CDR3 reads CASSLGTPSGSNQETQYF. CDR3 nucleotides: TGTGCCAGCAGCTTAGGGACCCCTAGCGGGAGTAACCAAGAGACCCAGTACTTC.

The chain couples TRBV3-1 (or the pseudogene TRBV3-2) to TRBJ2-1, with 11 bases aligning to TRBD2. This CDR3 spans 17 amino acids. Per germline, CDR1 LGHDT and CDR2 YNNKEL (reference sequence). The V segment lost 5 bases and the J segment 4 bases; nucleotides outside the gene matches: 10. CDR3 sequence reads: CASSSWGLAEKYNEQFF. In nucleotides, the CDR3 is TGTGCCAGCAGCTCCTGGGGACTAGCGGAAAAATACAATGAGCAGTTCTTC.

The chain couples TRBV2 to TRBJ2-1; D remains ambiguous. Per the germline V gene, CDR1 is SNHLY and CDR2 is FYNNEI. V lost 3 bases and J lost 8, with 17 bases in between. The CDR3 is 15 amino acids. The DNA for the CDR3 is TGTGCCAGCAGTGAGATGGCTGGTGTTGGTCATGAGCAGTTCTTC. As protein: CASSEMAGVGHEQFF.

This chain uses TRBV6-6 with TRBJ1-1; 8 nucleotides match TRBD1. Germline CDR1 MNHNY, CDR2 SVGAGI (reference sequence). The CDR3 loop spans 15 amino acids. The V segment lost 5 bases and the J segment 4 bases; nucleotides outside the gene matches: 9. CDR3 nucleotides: TGTGCCAGCAGTGTCACAGGGGGAGATAGCACTGAAGCTTTCTTT. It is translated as CASSVTGGDSTEAFF.